This is a list of T cell receptor beta chains from one sample in a study of T cells in tumors and immune-related adverse events. Profiling relied on immunoSEQ multiplex PCR, and the TCRdb table lists in-frame clones only, not all of them. The sample lists approximately 4,600 clones, roughly two thirds occurring once. Sequencing was performed on gut tissue, taken from a patient treated with anti-PD-1 therapy. These receptor sequences come from a female donor with metastatic renal cell carcinoma. Each CDR3 is given with its conserved first and last residue. A D gene is named only where the DNA matches it firmly. The listing skips clone size in some rows; elsewhere it reads once, few, many or a size class.

cdr3_aa: CVRRLRERLTYEQYF
cdr3_nt: TGTGTCAGAAGACTTAGAGAGAGGCTTACCTACGAGCAGTACTTC
clone_size: .
j_call: TRBJ2-7
v_call: TRBV7-5
d_call: .

cdr3_aa: CASSIRVNTEAFF
cdr3_nt: TGTGCCAGTAGTATAAGGGTGAACACTGAAGCTTTCTTT
clone_size: .
j_call: TRBJ1-1
v_call: TRBV19
d_call: .

cdr3_aa: CASSQTGGGYNEQFF
cdr3_nt: TGTGCCAGCAGCCAGACAGGGGGCGGATACAATGAGCAGTTCTTC
clone_size: .
j_call: TRBJ2-1
v_call: TRBV28
d_call: TRBD1

cdr3_aa: CASSLAGNTDTQYF
cdr3_nt: TGTGCCAGCAGCTTAGCGGGCAACACAGATACGCAGTATTTT
clone_size: .
j_call: TRBJ2-3
v_call: TRBV7-6
d_call: .

cdr3_aa: CASSSSGQSTDTQYF
cdr3_nt: TGTGCCAGCAGCTCCTCGGGACAGTCCACAGATACGCAGTATTTT
clone_size: .
j_call: TRBJ2-3
v_call: TRBV7-8
d_call: TRBD1

cdr3_aa: CASGLFLTPSRYEQYF
cdr3_nt: TGTGCTAGTGGTTTGTTTCTTACTCCTTCCCGTTACGAGCAGTACTTC
clone_size: .
j_call: TRBJ2-7
v_call: TRBV12-5
d_call: .

cdr3_aa: CASSLYPGRGWSEAFF
cdr3_nt: TGTGCCAGCAGTTTATATCCGGGTCGGGGGTGGTCTGAAGCTTTCTTT
clone_size: once
j_call: TRBJ1-1
v_call: TRBV27
d_call: .

cdr3_aa: CASSSNRGPDTQYF
cdr3_nt: TGTGCCAGCAGTTCTAACAGGGGTCCGGATACGCAGTATTTT
clone_size: medium-sized
j_call: TRBJ2-3
v_call: TRBV27
d_call: TRBD1

cdr3_aa: CASSQDGIYEQYF
cdr3_nt: TGTGCCAGCAGCCAAGACGGGATATACGAGCAGTACTTC
clone_size: .
j_call: TRBJ2-7
v_call: TRBV4-2
d_call: .

cdr3_aa: CASSEVYEQYF
cdr3_nt: TGTGCCAGCAGTGAAGTCTACGAGCAGTACTTC
clone_size: .
j_call: TRBJ2-7
v_call: TRBV2
d_call: .

cdr3_aa: CASSIGGDYNEQFF
cdr3_nt: TGTGCCAGTAGTATCGGGGGGGATTACAATGAGCAGTTCTTC
clone_size: medium-sized
j_call: TRBJ2-1
v_call: TRBV19
d_call: TRBD2

cdr3_aa: CASSPVGGDTQYF
cdr3_nt: TGTGCCAGCAGCCCGGTGGGGGGAGATACGCAGTATTTT
clone_size: .
j_call: TRBJ2-3
v_call: TRBV7-8
d_call: .

cdr3_aa: CASSTIQASSGNTIYF
cdr3_nt: TGTGCCAGCAGCACGATCCAGGCGAGCTCTGGAAACACCATATATTTT
clone_size: .
j_call: TRBJ1-3
v_call: TRBV7-2
d_call: .

cdr3_aa: CACPGVGTSGANVLTF
cdr3_nt: TGTGCCTGCCCCGGAGTAGGCACCTCTGGGGCCAACGTCCTGACTTTC
clone_size: .
j_call: TRBJ2-6
v_call: TRBV30
d_call: .

cdr3_aa: CASSPGANWGTEAFF
cdr3_nt: TGTGCCAGCAGCCCAGGGGCTAATTGGGGCACTGAAGCTTTCTTT
clone_size: .
j_call: TRBJ1-1
v_call: TRBV11-2
d_call: .

cdr3_aa: CAISAVGRSENQPQHF
cdr3_nt: TGTGCCATCAGTGCTGTAGGACGGAGCGAAAATCAGCCCCAGCATTTT
clone_size: few
j_call: TRBJ1-5
v_call: TRBV10-3
d_call: .

cdr3_aa: CASSFYGGPNNEQFF
cdr3_nt: TGTGCCAGCAGCTTTTATGGCGGACCAAACAATGAGCAGTTCTTC
clone_size: few
j_call: TRBJ2-1
v_call: TRBV5-6
d_call: .

cdr3_aa: CASSTQGYEQYF
cdr3_nt: TGTGCCAGCAGTACACAGGGGTACGAGCAGTACTTC
clone_size: few
j_call: TRBJ2-7
v_call: TRBV2
d_call: TRBD1

cdr3_aa: CASSAGTGVGYGYTF
cdr3_nt: TGTGCCAGCAGTGCGGGGACAGGGGTAGGCTATGGCTACACCTTC
clone_size: .
j_call: TRBJ1-2
v_call: TRBV27
d_call: TRBD1

cdr3_aa: CASSSIGREQFF
cdr3_nt: TGTGCCAGCAGCAGTATAGGGCGCGAGCAGTTCTTC
clone_size: .
j_call: TRBJ2-1
v_call: TRBV6-5
d_call: .

cdr3_aa: CASSQPGAETQYF
cdr3_nt: TGTGCCAGCAGCCAACCGGGGGCAGAGACCCAGTACTTC
clone_size: .
j_call: TRBJ2-5
v_call: TRBV11-3
d_call: .

cdr3_aa: CASRLAGTSGVVDTQYF
cdr3_nt: TGTGCAAGTCGCTTAGCGGGGACTAGCGGGGTGGTCGATACGCAGTATTTT
clone_size: .
j_call: TRBJ2-3
v_call: TRBV12-2
d_call: .

cdr3_aa: CASSLITGTDYEQYF
cdr3_nt: TGCGCCAGCAGCTTAATCACCGGGACAGACTACGAGCAGTACTTC
clone_size: .
j_call: TRBJ2-7
v_call: TRBV4-3
d_call: TRBD1

cdr3_aa: CASSFGGRDRNQPQHF
cdr3_nt: TGTGCCAGCAGCTTCGGAGGGCGGGATCGCAATCAGCCCCAGCATTTT
clone_size: few
j_call: TRBJ1-5
v_call: TRBV7-9
d_call: .

cdr3_aa: CASSYRRNTEAFF
cdr3_nt: TGTGCCAGCAGTTATCGACGGAACACTGAAGCTTTCTTT
clone_size: .
j_call: TRBJ1-1
v_call: TRBV27
d_call: .

cdr3_aa: CASSPRSGGHSYNEQFF
cdr3_nt: TGTGCCAGCTCACCACGTAGCGGGGGCCACTCCTACAATGAGCAGTTCTTC
clone_size: .
j_call: TRBJ2-1
v_call: TRBV18
d_call: TRBD2

cdr3_aa: CASSLVKGLTEAFF
cdr3_nt: TGTGCCAGCAGCTTGGTTAAGGGATTGACTGAAGCTTTCTTT
clone_size: .
j_call: TRBJ1-1
v_call: TRBV4-2
d_call: .

cdr3_aa: CASTSGAANTEAFF
cdr3_nt: TGTGCCAGCACCTCCGGGGCAGCCAACACTGAAGCTTTCTTT
clone_size: .
j_call: TRBJ1-1
v_call: TRBV6-5
d_call: .

cdr3_aa: CASSSPGTGHSRGANVLTF
cdr3_nt: TGTGCCAGCAGCTCTCCCGGGACAGGCCACTCGAGGGGGGCCAACGTCCTGACTTTC
clone_size: .
j_call: TRBJ2-6
v_call: TRBV5-6
d_call: TRBD1

cdr3_aa: CASSFGTSGSLYAQYF
cdr3_nt: TGTGCCAGCAGCTTCGGGACTAGCGGGAGTTTGTATGCGCAGTATTTT
clone_size: .
j_call: TRBJ2-3
v_call: TRBV11-1
d_call: TRBD2

cdr3_aa: CASWAAGGGRETQYF
cdr3_nt: TGTGCCAGCTGGGCTGCGGGAGGGGGTAGGGAGACCCAGTACTTC
clone_size: .
j_call: TRBJ2-5
v_call: TRBV6-5
d_call: TRBD2

cdr3_aa: CASSQGAGFLYGYTF
cdr3_nt: TGTGCCAGCAGCCAAGGAGCAGGTTTCCTCTATGGCTACACCTTC
clone_size: once
j_call: TRBJ1-2
v_call: TRBV5-4
d_call: .

cdr3_aa: CASSQHTGTQETQYF
cdr3_nt: TGTGCCAGCAGTCAACATACTGGAACCCAAGAGACCCAGTACTTC
clone_size: .
j_call: TRBJ2-5
v_call: TRBV6-9
d_call: .

cdr3_aa: CASSLGRTGNTIYF
cdr3_nt: TGTGCCAGCTCACTGGGACGGACTGGAAACACCATATATTTT
clone_size: medium-sized
j_call: TRBJ1-3
v_call: TRBV18
d_call: .

cdr3_aa: CASSLVAGLSDTQYF
cdr3_nt: TGCGCCAGCAGCTTGGTAGCGGGGTTGTCAGATACGCAGTATTTT
clone_size: .
j_call: TRBJ2-3
v_call: TRBV5-1
d_call: TRBD2

cdr3_aa: CASSDSGRAIDTQYF
cdr3_nt: TGTGCCAGCAGTGATAGCGGGAGGGCCATAGATACGCAGTATTTT
clone_size: .
j_call: TRBJ2-3
v_call: TRBV2
d_call: TRBD2

cdr3_aa: CASSEVIGQGLTGTDTQYF
cdr3_nt: TGTGCCAGCAGTGAGGTAATAGGACAGGGGCTCACAGGCACAGATACGCAGTATTTT
clone_size: .
j_call: TRBJ2-3
v_call: TRBV6-1
d_call: TRBD1

cdr3_aa: CASRDTRAGDNEQFF
cdr3_nt: TGCGCCAGTAGAGATACGCGGGCGGGAGACAATGAGCAGTTCTTC
clone_size: medium-sized
j_call: TRBJ2-1
v_call: TRBV5-1
d_call: TRBD2

cdr3_aa: CASSLYGVDYGYTF
cdr3_nt: TGTGCCAGCAGCTTATACGGGGTTGACTATGGCTACACCTTC
clone_size: few
j_call: TRBJ1-2
v_call: TRBV13
d_call: .